The 21 T cell receptor beta chains in this list originate from one sample, sequenced in a study of spatial heterogeneity in lung cancer. From the 5' RACE reads, TCRdb called clonotypes with MiXCR, one entry per CDR3 protein. The sample consists of 8,000 to 10,000 distinct CDR3 sequences, approximately 15% of them appearing once. Time point reported: sample taken at primary tumor resection. The antigens for these receptors are not known. Broader study findings: How many expanded intratumoral alpha and beta TCRs were present tracked the tumor mutation count, which was a count of nonsynonymous mutations.

Material: lung tumor tissue, obtained at surgery. These receptors were collected from a male donor with early-stage non-small cell lung cancer.

This clonotype was counted a few times. The chain joins TRBV5-1 to TRBJ2-1; tentative D call: TRBD2 (6 bases). The V end was cut by 5 bases, the J end by 8 bases, with 17 bases between. The CDR3 runs to 14 residues. Germline CDR1 reads SGHRS; CDR2 reads YFSETQ. The CDR3 DNA reads TGCGCCAGCAGAATCGGGAGCCTCAGGGATGAGCAGTTCTTC. Translation gives CASRIGSLRDEQFF.

Many counts were recorded for this clonotype. V and J are TRBV20-1 and TRBJ2-7, with 9 bases fitting TRBD2. This CDR3 has 14 amino acids. CDR1 and CDR2 from the germline V gene are DFQATT and SNEGSKA (reference sequence). With 1 base clipped from V and 4 bases from J, the junction kept 5 bases outside the gene matches. CDR3 amino acids: CSARVGGRVYEQYF. In DNA form, the CDR3 reads TGCAGTGCTAGAGTAGGCGGGAGGGTGTACGAGCAGTACTTC.

The rearrangement joins TRBV7-3 to TRBJ2-5; the match to TRBD1 covers 9 bases. Unmatched junction bases numbered 6, after V lost 4 bases and J lost 3 bases. Germline-derived CDR1 and CDR2 are SGHTA and FQGTGA. This CDR3 has 15 residues. In DNA, the CDR3 is TGTGCCAGCAGCTCGCCGGGACAGGGTGAAGAGACCCAGTACTTC. Translated: CASSSPGQGEETQYF.

This clonotype was recorded many times. The J gene is TRBJ1-4, the V gene TRBV18, with D possibly TRBD1 on 6 matching bases. V was cut by 1 base and J by 2 bases, with 11 bases left in between. Germline CDR1 KGHSH, CDR2 LQKENI. This CDR3 is 16 amino acids long. CDR3: CASSPLAGATNEKLFF. As DNA, the CDR3 is TGTGCCAGCTCACCACTCGCAGGGGCCACTAATGAAAAACTGTTTTTT.

This clonotype was counted at least ten times. This chain uses TRBV5-5 with TRBJ2-5, with D uncertain. CDR1 and CDR2 from the germline V gene are SGHKS and YYEKEE (reference sequence). CDR3 length: 13 amino acids. V was cut by 2 bases and J by 5 bases, with 10 bases left in between. The CDR3 nucleotides read TGTGCCAGCAGCTTCGCGCCTGTGGAGACCCAGTACTTC. Its protein product is CASSFAPVETQYF.

In its sample, this clonotype ranks as medium-sized. This chain joins TRBV6-6 and TRBJ2-1, with 10 bases matching TRBD2. Germline V lookup: CDR1 MNHNY, CDR2 SVGAGI (reference sequence). The trim removed 0 bases at V and 1 base at J, leaving 9 bases unmatched. The CDR3 extends over 19 amino acids. The CDR3 bases are TGTGCCAGCAGTTACTCCGGGACTAGCGCCCATCTGTCCTACAATGAGCAGTTCTTC. This gives the protein CASSYSGTSAHLSYNEQFF.

By share, this clonotype counts as medium-sized. CDR3 in amino acids: CASSPRTGGPNSPLHF. CDR3 in DNA: TGTGCCAGCAGCCCTCGGACAGGGGGCCCTAATTCACCCCTCCACTTT. The chain combines TRBV9 with TRBJ1-6; 11 bases fit TRBD1. After removal of 4 bases from V and 6 bases from J, the junction contained 6 bases not matched to a gene. The germline V gene encodes CDR1 SGDLS and CDR2 YYNGEE. This CDR3 region has 16 residues.

A few counts support this clonotype. J is TRBJ2-2 and V is TRBV7-8, with 12 bases aligning to TRBD2. Trimming at V came to 2 bases and at J to 6 bases, leaving 4 bases not matched to a gene. Germline-derived CDR1 and CDR2 are SGHVS and FQNEAQ. This CDR3 spans 16 amino acids. The CDR3: CASSLRTSGASGELFF. The CDR3 nucleotides are TGTGCCAGCAGCTTACGGACTAGCGGGGCTTCCGGGGAGCTGTTTTTT.

In this sample, this clonotype turned up many times. The chain carries TRBV6-2 or TRBV6-3 and TRBJ2-5; 8 positions match TRBD2. V trimming: 6 bases; J trimming: 4 bases; junction bases outside the gene matches: 7. The CDR3 runs 14 residues. Germline CDR1 MNHEY, CDR2 SVGEGT. CDR3 in amino acids: CASSPGLAGETQYF. The DNA of the CDR3 is TGTGCCAGCAGCCCTGGGCTAGCGGGAGAGACCCAGTACTTC.

At least ten counts were recorded for this clonotype. The chain couples TRBV29-1 to TRBJ1-1; D uncertain. V lost 6 bases, J lost 5 bases, and 16 bases lay in between. Germline V gene lookup returns CDR1 SQVTM and CDR2 ANQGSEA. The CDR3 is 13 residues long. CDR3 protein: CSVVVADKTEAFF. The CDR3 DNA follows: TGCAGCGTAGTGGTGGCCGATAAGACTGAAGCTTTCTTT.

The sample holds many counts of this clonotype. The V and J genes are TRBV12-3 or TRBV12-4 and TRBJ2-7; D call uncertain. Trimming pared 1 base from V and 5 bases from J, leaving 12 bases between. This CDR3 has 14 residues. CDR3 nucleotide sequence: TGTGCCAGCAGTTTAGGGATTCCCCCTGACGAGCAGTACTTC. This encodes CASSLGIPPDEQYF.

This chain uses TRBV6-6 with TRBJ1-1, with 9 bases that match TRBD1. The CDR3 is made up of 17 amino acids. The germline V gene encodes CDR1 MNHNY and CDR2 SVGAGI (reference sequence). V shed 5 bases and J 5 bases; nucleotides not matched to a gene: 15. Here the CDR3 reads CASSISPGQGSTTEAFF. The CDR3 DNA sequence: TGTGCCAGCAGTATATCGCCGGGACAGGGAAGTACTACTGAAGCTTTCTTT.

There are many counts of this clonotype. The gene calls are TRBV6-5 and TRBJ1-4; D gene uncertain. Between the trimmed V and J ends, which lost 7 bases and 3 bases, there was a span of 9 bases. This CDR3 comprises 13 residues. Germline values: CDR1 MNHEY, CDR2 SVGAGI. CDR3 loop: CASKAPANEKLFF. The DNA for the CDR3 is TGTGCCAGCAAAGCACCGGCTAATGAAAAACTGTTTTTT.

This clonotype was counted many times. J is TRBJ2-2 and V is TRBV11-2; no clear D gene. Germline V lookup: CDR1 SGHAT, CDR2 FQNNGV. V gave up 3 bases and J gave up 1 base, with 18 bases separating them. The CDR3 sequence is 18 residues long. CDR3 sequence: CASSLRPLGPENTGELFF. The CDR3 DNA reads as TGTGCCAGCAGCTTGAGACCGCTAGGGCCGGAGAACACCGGGGAGCTGTTTTTT.

This clonotype was counted many times. This chain connects TRBV7-9 to TRBJ2-2; tentatively, D is TRBD1 or TRBD2 (5 bases each). Between the trimmed V and J ends, which lost 5 bases and 6 bases, there was a span of 10 bases. This CDR3 is 13 amino acids long. The germline V gene has CDR1 SEHNR and CDR2 FQNEAQ (reference sequence). The CDR3 nucleotides are TGTGCCAGCAGCCACCCGGGACCCGGGGAGCTGTTTTTT. As protein: CASSHPGPGELFF.

Relative to its sample, this clonotype is medium-sized. The chain employs TRBV5-1 and TRBJ1-6; 8 nucleotides agree with TRBD1. CDR1 and CDR2 (germline): SGHRS, YFSETQ. V shed 1 base and J 6 bases; nucleotides not matched to a gene: 0. The CDR3 contains 14 residues. The CDR3 is CASSLTGGNSPLHF. CDR3 nucleotide sequence: TGCGCCAGCAGCTTGACAGGGGGTAATTCACCCCTCCACTTT. The variable domain in full, with the rest retrieved from reference TRBV5-1 and TRBJ1-6, is KAGVTQTPRYLIKTRGQQVTLSCSPISGHRSVSWYQQTPGQGLQFLFEYFSETQRNKGNFPGRFSGRQFSNSRSEMNVSTLELGDSALYLCASSLTGGNSPLHFGNGTRLTVT.

This clonotype was recorded at least ten times. V usage is TRBV29-1 and J usage is TRBJ2-7; 10 positions agree with TRBD2. Trimming at V came to 2 bases and at J to 5 bases, leaving 9 bases not matched to a gene. Germline CDR1 is SQVTM and CDR2 is ANQGSEA. This CDR3 has 15 residues. For the CDR3, the DNA is TGCAGCGTTGAACGCCAGCGGGAGGGCCGCGACGAGCAGTACTTC. It encodes CSVERQREGRDEQYF.

This clonotype occurred many times. The chain has TRBV10-3 and TRBJ2-3; D uncertain. Germline V gene sequence: CDR1 ENHRY, CDR2 SYGVKD. Trimming cost V 2 bases and J 5 bases, with 20 bases left between them. The CDR3 extends over 17 amino acids. The CDR3 sequence: CAISERSARTSLDTQYF. The CDR3 DNA follows: TGTGCCATCAGTGAGAGGTCCGCCCGTACCTCCTTAGATACGCAGTATTTT.

This clonotype was seen many times. This chain joins TRBV12-3 or TRBV12-4 and TRBJ2-7, with 9 bases aligning to TRBD2. The CDR3 is 14 amino acids. The V and J ends lost 3 bases and 4 bases, in that order; junction bases with no gene match: 4. CDR3: CASSLSSGGYEQYF. DNA of the CDR3: TGTGCCAGCAGTTTGAGTAGCGGGGGTTACGAGCAGTACTTC.

This clonotype appeared many times. The chain joins TRBV2 to TRBJ2-1; 7 positions agree with TRBD1. Per germline, CDR1 SNHLY and CDR2 FYNNEI. There are 13 residues in the CDR3. V was clipped by 10 bases and J by 6 bases; unmatched bases: 9. The CDR3 DNA reads as TGTGCCACCGAAACAGGGGTGGTCAATGAGCAGTTCTTC. Translation: CATETGVVNEQFF.

This clonotype was recorded at least ten times. The chain is built from TRBV27 and TRBJ2-1; 12 bases agree with TRBD1. CDR1 and CDR2 from the germline V gene are MNHEY and SMNVEV (reference sequence). This CDR3 has 16 residues. V dropped 4 bases and J dropped 13; count of bases not matched to a gene: 14. Here the CDR3 reads CASSYQPGQGAPVQFF. The CDR3 DNA reads TGTGCCAGCAGTTACCAACCGGGACAGGGGGCGCCAGTCCAGTTCTTC.